A few counts support the clone carrying this T cell receptor beta chain. The target antigen is unknown. The CDR3 spans 12 residues. V was pared by 6 bases and J by 7 bases, with 10 bases between. Per the germline V gene, CDR1 is MNHEY and CDR2 is SVGAGI. These data come from a study of CD8+CD57+ T cells in acquired aplastic anemia. Study at large: Across the sorted CD4+ and CD8+ cells, DNA amounts averaged 3.2 ug.

Patients sequenced had flow cytometry evidence of CD8+CD57+ cell expansion. None of the patients had been given any therapy when their blood was sampled. CDR3 and TCR beta VDJ profiling relied on a genomic DNA template. TCRdb analysed the reads with MiXCR anew, one entry per CDR3 protein. The data hold hundreds of thousands of distinct CDR3 sequences, with around 30% observed a single time. Study results and limitations: For CD8+ Simpson's diversity, patients and controls showed no significant difference. Common to patients and controls were around 30 CD8+ CDR3 sequences.

Sequencing was performed on sorted CD4+, CD8+, or CD8+CD57+ T cells (not recorded which) from PBMCs. The clonotype was recovered from a human donor with aplastic anemia. J is TRBJ2-1 and V is TRBV6-5; D not resolved. The CDR3 sequence is CASSNLRNEQFF. CDR3 sequence (DNA): TGTGCCAGCAGCAATCTGAGGAATGAGCAGTTCTTC.